Sequencing of this T cell receptor beta chain was carried out in a study of T cell changes during pregnancy in multiple sclerosis. Assay used: immunoSEQ multiplex PCR; TCRdb lists only in-frame clones, some missing. There are fewer than 25,000 clones in the sample; more than 75% occur only once, and more than 7.5% lies in the top ten. The receptor was isolated from a female donor in good health, enrolled as a control in a pregnancy study. Specimen: CD8+ T cells from peripheral blood mononuclear cells, collected in the third trimester of pregnancy.

This CDR3 reads CASSLDTGFSYEQYF. CDR3 DNA sequence: TGTGCCAGCAGCTTAGATACGGGATTCTCATACGAGCAGTACTTC. The chain is built from TRBV7-9 and TRBJ2-7; possible D gene TRBD2, 5 bases. V was pared by 1 base and J by 4 bases, with 14 bases between. Looked up from germline, CDR1 is SEHNR and CDR2 is FQNEAQ (reference sequence). The CDR3 extends over 15 amino acids.